These 12 T cell receptor beta chains were all obtained from the same sample, sequenced in a study of identical twins. Each CDR3 protein is one row after TCRdb ran MiXCR on the 5' RACE reads. The top ten clones hold around 0.4% of a sample with 510,000 or so distinct CDR3 sequences, about 15% of them seen once. These data were likewise used in another study, on yellow fever vaccine responses in identical twins.

The specimen was CD4+ T cells sorted from blood. These receptors all come from a woman under 30 in good health.

This clonotype was detected only a few times. V is TRBV3-1 and J is TRBJ1-5, with D possibly being TRBD1 (5 bases). V was shortened by 4 bases and J by 0 bases, with 7 bases between the two germline ends. The CDR3 extends over 14 amino acids. The germline gives CDR1 LGHDT, CDR2 YNNKEL (reference sequence). The DNA for the CDR3 is TGTGCCAGCAGCCCGGACACTAGCAATCAGCCCCAGCATTTT. Translation gives CASSPDTSNQPQHF.

The CDR3 reads CASTWQGAGDTQYF. CDR3 coding DNA: TGTGCCAGCACCTGGCAGGGGGCTGGGGATACGCAGTATTTT. This rearrangement joins TRBV2 to TRBJ2-3; 8 positions agree with TRBD1. The CDR3 runs 14 residues. Germline V gene lookup returns CDR1 SNHLY and CDR2 FYNNEI. V shed 7 bases, J shed 6 bases, and the junction held 9 bases outside the gene matches.

The chain joins TRBV5-1 to TRBJ2-2, with D perhaps TRBD1 (6 bases). This CDR3 contains 16 residues. The V and J ends lost 1 base and 7 bases respectively, with 17 bases between them. Germline values: CDR1 SGHRS, CDR2 YFSETQ. The CDR3 is CASSLTGSSTLGELFF. The CDR3 DNA reads TGCGCCAGCAGCTTGACAGGGAGCTCGACCCTCGGGGAGCTGTTTTTT.

The chain recombines TRBV18 with TRBJ1-3; a possible D gene is TRBD1 (5 bases). Germline assignment: CDR1 KGHSH and CDR2 LQKENI. The CDR3 totals 15 residues. Trimming cost V 3 bases and J 9 bases, with 18 bases left between them. This CDR3 is CASSPAGSPSSTIYF. In DNA form, the CDR3 reads TGTGCCAGCTCACCCGCAGGGAGCCCTTCGAGCACCATATATTTT. Full variable domain (remainder filled in from reference TRBV18 and TRBJ1-3): NAGVMQNPRHLVRRRGQEARLRCSPMKGHSHVYWYRQLPEEGLKFMVYLQKENIIDESGMPKERFSAEFPKEGPSILRIQQVVRGDSAAYFCASSPAGSPSSTIYFGEGSWLTVV.

This clonotype came up a few times. The chain links TRBV3-1 to TRBJ2-2, with D possibly being TRBD2 (6 bases). This CDR3 has 13 amino acids. Germline V gene data show CDR1 as LGHDT and CDR2 as YNNKEL (reference sequence). Between the trimmed V and J ends, which lost 4 bases and 6 bases, there was a span of 9 bases. CDR3 region: CASSRLGSGELFF. The CDR3 DNA is TGTGCCAGCAGCCGACTAGGTTCCGGGGAGCTGTTTTTT. Full variable domain (remainder filled in from reference TRBV3-1 and TRBJ2-2): DTAVSQTPKYLVTQMGNDKSIKCEQNLGHDTMYWYKQDSKKFLKIMFSYNNKELIINETVPNRFSPKSPDKAHLNLHINSLELGDSAVYFCASSRLGSGELFFGEGSRLTVL.

The rearrangement joins TRBV20-1 to TRBJ2-1; D possibly corresponds to TRBD1 (6 bases). Trimming removed 3 bases from V and 3 bases from J, with 15 bases in between. CDR1 is DFQATT, CDR2 SNEGSKA, per germline (reference sequence). The CDR3 has 15 residues. Written as DNA, the CDR3 is TGCAGTGCTAGCCGTGCCCGACAGGACTACAATGAGCAGTTCTTC. Protein: CSASRARQDYNEQFF.

V gene TRBV5-1 combines with J gene TRBJ2-7; 7 nucleotides match TRBD2. The CDR3 covers 15 residues. Germline values: CDR1 SGHRS, CDR2 YFSETQ. V shed 0 bases, J shed 3 bases, and the junction held 6 bases outside the gene matches. The CDR3 loop is CASSLAPGGGYEQYF. CDR3 nucleotides: TGCGCCAGCAGCTTGGCACCAGGCGGGGGCTACGAGCAGTACTTC.

This chain connects TRBV20-1 to TRBJ2-5; no clear D gene. Germline lookup yields CDR1 DFQATT and CDR2 SNEGSKA (reference sequence). V dropped 4 bases and J dropped 1 base, with 10 bases sitting between them. This CDR3 comprises 13 residues. The CDR3 coding sequence is TGCAGTGCTACGCGCACAGCCCAAGAGACCCAGTACTTC. Translation: CSATRTAQETQYF.

This clonotype has just a few counts. This sequence joins TRBV9 and TRBJ2-3; TRBD2 matches 8 bases. Unmatched junction bases numbered 3, after V lost 0 bases and J lost 0 bases. CDR3 size: 16 residues. The germline V gene encodes CDR1 SGDLS and CDR2 YYNGEE. This CDR3 is CASSVGAGGSTDTQYF. The CDR3 DNA reads as TGTGCCAGCAGCGTAGGTGCGGGGGGCAGCACAGATACGCAGTATTTT.

This sequence joins TRBV4-1 and TRBJ2-7; D is possibly TRBD2 (5 bases). Trimming removed 0 bases at V and 6 bases at J, with 15 bases between. Germline CDR1 reads MGHRA; CDR2 reads YSYEKL. The CDR3 consists of 15 residues. This CDR3 is CASSQESGQPLEQYF. The CDR3 nucleotides read TGCGCCAGCAGCCAAGAAAGCGGTCAACCCCTCGAGCAGTACTTC.

The chain combines TRBV28 with TRBJ2-5; perhaps TRBD1 as D (7 bases). The CDR3 covers 15 residues. With 5 bases removed from V and 1 base from J, the gap between germline ends came to 14 bases. Germline V gives CDR1 MDHEN, CDR2 SYDVKM. The CDR3 bases are TGTGCCAGCAGTCCCACCCAGGGGGGCCAAGAGACCCAGTACTTC. Protein: CASSPTQGGQETQYF.

This clonotype has just a few counts. The chain joins TRBV27 to TRBJ2-7; 7 positions match TRBD1. V shed 9 bases, J shed 1 base, and the junction held 9 bases outside the gene matches. CDR1 MNHEY and CDR2 SMNVEV come from the germline V gene (reference sequence). The CDR3 loop spans 14 amino acids. The CDR3 reads CASKRDSLSYEQYV. CDR3 sequence (DNA): TGTGCCAGTAAACGGGACAGCCTTTCCTACGAGCAGTACGTC.